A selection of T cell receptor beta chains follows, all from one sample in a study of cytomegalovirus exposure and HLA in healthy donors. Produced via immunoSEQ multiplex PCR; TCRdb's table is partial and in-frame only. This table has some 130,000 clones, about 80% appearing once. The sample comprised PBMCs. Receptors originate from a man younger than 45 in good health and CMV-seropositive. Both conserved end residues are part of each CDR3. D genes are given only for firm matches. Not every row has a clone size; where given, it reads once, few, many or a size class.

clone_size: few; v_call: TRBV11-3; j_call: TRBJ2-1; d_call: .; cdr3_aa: CASSLEGGDEQFF; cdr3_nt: TGTGCCAGCAGCTTAGAAGGAGGGGATGAGCAGTTCTTC
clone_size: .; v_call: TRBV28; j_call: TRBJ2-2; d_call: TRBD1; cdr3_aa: CASSLLGTGGGAAGELFF; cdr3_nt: TGTGCCAGCAGTTTACTCGGGACAGGGGGGGGTGCAGCCGGGGAGCTGTTTTTT
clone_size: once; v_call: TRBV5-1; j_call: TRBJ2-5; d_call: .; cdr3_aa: CASSFGGGRVETQYF; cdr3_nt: TGCGCCAGCAGCTTTGGGGGGGGGCGTGTAGAGACCCAGTACTTC
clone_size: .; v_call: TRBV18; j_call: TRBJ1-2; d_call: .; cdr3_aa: CASSPEVVGGYTF; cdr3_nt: TGTGCCAGCTCACCTGAGGTGGTAGGTGGCTACACCTTC
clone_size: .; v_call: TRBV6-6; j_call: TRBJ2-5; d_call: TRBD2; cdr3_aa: CASGGGTAAQYF; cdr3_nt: TGTGCCAGCGGGGGGGGGACGGCGGCCCAGTACTTC
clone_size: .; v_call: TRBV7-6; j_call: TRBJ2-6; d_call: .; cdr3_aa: CASSLAFSGANVLTF; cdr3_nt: TGTGCCAGCAGCTTGGCCTTCTCTGGGGCCAACGTCCTGACTTTC
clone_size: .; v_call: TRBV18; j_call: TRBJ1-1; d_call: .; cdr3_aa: CASSPRQDTEAFF; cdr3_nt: TGTGCCAGCTCACCACGACAGGACACTGAAGCTTTCTTT
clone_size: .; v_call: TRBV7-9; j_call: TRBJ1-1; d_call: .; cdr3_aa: CASSSFSPQGRVTEAFF; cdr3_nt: TGTGCCAGCAGCTCTTTTAGCCCACAGGGCAGAGTCACTGAAGCTTTCTTT
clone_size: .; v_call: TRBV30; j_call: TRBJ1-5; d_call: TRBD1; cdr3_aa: CAWSGQGGQPQHF; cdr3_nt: TGTGCCTGGAGTGGACAGGGAGGACAGCCCCAGCATTTT
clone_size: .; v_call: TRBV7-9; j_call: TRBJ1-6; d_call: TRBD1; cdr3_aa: CASSLVAGGNSPLHF; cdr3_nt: TGTGCCAGCAGCTTAGTGGCAGGGGGTAATTCACCCCTCCACTTT
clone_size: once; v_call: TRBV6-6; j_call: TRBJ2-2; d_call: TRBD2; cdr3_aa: CASRGASGTGTGELFF; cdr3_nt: TGTGCCAGCAGGGGGGCTAGCGGGACCGGCACCGGGGAGCTGTTTTTT
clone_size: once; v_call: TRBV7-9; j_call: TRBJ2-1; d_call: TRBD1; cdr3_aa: CASSQGGALNNEQFF; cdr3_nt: TGTGCCAGCAGCCAAGGGGGCGCGCTCAACAATGAGCAGTTCTTC
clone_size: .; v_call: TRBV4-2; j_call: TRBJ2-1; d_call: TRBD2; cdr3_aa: CASSQDLLAGAILNNEQFF; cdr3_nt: TGTGCCAGCAGCCAAGATCTTCTAGCGGGGGCCATCCTAAACAATGAGCAGTTCTTC
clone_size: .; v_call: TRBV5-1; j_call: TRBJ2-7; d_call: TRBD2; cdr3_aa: CASRKGGSSYEQYF; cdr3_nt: TGCGCCAGCAGGAAGGGCGGGAGCTCCTACGAGCAGTACTTC
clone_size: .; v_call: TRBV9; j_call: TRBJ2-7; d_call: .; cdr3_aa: CASSPQGGLSYEQYF; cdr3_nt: TGTGCCAGCAGCCCCCAGGGGGGTCTTTCCTACGAGCAGTACTTC
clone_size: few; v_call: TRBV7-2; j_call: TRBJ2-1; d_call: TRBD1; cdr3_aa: CASSYRQGIYNEQFF; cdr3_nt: TGTGCCAGCAGCTACCGACAGGGGATCTACAATGAGCAGTTCTTC
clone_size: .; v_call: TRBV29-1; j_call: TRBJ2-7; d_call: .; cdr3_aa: CSVEEEAYEQYF; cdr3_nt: TGCAGCGTTGAGGAAGAGGCCTACGAGCAGTACTTC
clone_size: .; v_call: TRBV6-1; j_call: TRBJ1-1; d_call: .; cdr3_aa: CASSSYGVYGAFF; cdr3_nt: TGTGCCAGCAGTTCCTACGGGGTTTACGGGGCTTTCTTT
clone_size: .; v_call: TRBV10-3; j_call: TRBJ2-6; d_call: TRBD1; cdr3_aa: CAISELPTGGSGANVLTF; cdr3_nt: TGTGCCATCAGTGAACTACCGACAGGGGGCTCTGGGGCCAACGTCCTGACTTTC
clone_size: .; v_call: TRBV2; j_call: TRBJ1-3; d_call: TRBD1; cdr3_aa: CASHRGSSGNTIYF; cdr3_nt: TGTGCCAGTCACAGGGGGAGTTCTGGAAACACCATATATTTT
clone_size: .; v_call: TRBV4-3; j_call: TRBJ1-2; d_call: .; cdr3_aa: CASSQDAALSYGYTF; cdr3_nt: TGCGCCAGCAGCCAAGATGCCGCACTAAGCTATGGCTACACCTTC
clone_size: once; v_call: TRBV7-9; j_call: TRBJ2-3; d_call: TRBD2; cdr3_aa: CASSPMTSGDSDTQYF; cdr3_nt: TGTGCCAGCAGCCCTATGACTAGCGGGGACTCAGATACGCAGTATTTT
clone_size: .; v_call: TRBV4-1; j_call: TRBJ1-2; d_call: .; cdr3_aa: CASSRAEGEVYGYTF; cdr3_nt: TGCGCCAGCAGCCGGGCGGAGGGCGAGGTCTATGGCTACACCTTC
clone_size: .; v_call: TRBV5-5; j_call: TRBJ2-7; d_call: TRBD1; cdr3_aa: CASSRTTGGYEQYF; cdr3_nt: TGTGCCAGCAGCAGAACCACAGGGGGCTACGAGCAGTACTTC
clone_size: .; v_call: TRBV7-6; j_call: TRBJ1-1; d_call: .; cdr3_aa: CASSLAPGRDTEAFF; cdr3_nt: TGTGCCAGCAGCTTAGCCCCAGGGAGGGACACTGAAGCTTTCTTT
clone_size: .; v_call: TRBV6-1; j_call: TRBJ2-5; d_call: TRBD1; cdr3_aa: CASGQGAQETQYF; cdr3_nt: TGTGCCAGCGGACAGGGGGCACAAGAGACCCAGTACTTC
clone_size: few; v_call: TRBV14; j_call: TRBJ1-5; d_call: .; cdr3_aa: CARPPGGAVQPQHF; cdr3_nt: TGTGCCAGACCTCCCGGGGGGGCCGTTCAGCCCCAGCATTTT
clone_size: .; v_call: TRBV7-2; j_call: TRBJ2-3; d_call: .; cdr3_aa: CASSSRPYIGSGTTDTQYF; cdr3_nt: TGTGCCAGCAGCTCCCGTCCCTATATTGGTAGCGGCACCACAGATACGCAGTATTTT
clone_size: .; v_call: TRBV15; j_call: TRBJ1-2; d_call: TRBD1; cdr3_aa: CATSREPGQLLYGYTF; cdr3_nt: TGTGCCACCAGCAGAGAGCCGGGACAGCTCCTCTATGGCTACACCTTC
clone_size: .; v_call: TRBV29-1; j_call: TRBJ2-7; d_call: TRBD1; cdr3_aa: CSVEDRGTGRYF; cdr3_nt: TGCAGCGTTGAAGATAGGGGGACAGGGCGGTACTTC
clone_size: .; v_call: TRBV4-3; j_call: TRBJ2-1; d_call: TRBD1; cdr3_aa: CASSHLDRGRLNEQFF; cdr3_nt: TGCGCCAGCAGCCACCTGGACAGGGGGCGTTTAAATGAGCAGTTCTTC
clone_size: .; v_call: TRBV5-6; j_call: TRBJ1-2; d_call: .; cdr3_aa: CASSVGGQGIYGYTF; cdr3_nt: TGTGCCAGCAGTGTCGGAGGCCAGGGGATCTATGGCTACACCTTC
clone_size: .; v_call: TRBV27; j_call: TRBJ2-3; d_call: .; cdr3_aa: CASSISGLWDTQYF; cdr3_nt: TGTGCCAGCAGTATAAGCGGACTCTGGGATACGCAGTATTTT
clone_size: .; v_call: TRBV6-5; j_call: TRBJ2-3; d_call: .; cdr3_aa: CASSYPNTDTQYF; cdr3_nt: TGTGCCAGCAGTTACCCAAACACAGATACGCAGTATTTT
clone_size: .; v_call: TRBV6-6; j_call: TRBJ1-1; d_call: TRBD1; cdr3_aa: CASSFGQGATEAFF; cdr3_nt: TGTGCCAGCAGTTTCGGACAGGGGGCCACTGAAGCTTTCTTT
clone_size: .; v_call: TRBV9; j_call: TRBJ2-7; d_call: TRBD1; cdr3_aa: CASSGTGTGGDLSEQYF; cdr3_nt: TGTGCCAGCAGCGGTACCGGGACAGGGGGCGATCTGTCCGAGCAGTACTTC
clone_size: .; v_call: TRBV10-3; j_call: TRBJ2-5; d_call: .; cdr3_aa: CAISDPSRGNQETQYF; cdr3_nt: TGTGCCATCAGTGACCCCTCTCGGGGGAACCAAGAGACCCAGTACTTC